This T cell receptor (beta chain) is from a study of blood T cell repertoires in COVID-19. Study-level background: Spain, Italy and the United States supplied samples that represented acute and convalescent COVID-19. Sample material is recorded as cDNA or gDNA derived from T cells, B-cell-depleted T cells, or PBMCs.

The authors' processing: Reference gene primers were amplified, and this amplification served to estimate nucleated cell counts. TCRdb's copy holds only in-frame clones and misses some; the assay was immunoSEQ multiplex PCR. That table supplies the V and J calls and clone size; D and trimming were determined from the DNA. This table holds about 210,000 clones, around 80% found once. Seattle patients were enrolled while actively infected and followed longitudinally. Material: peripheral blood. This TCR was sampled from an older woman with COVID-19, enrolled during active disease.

The CDR3 region is CASSWTDVRGTGELFF. The CDR3 DNA reads TGCGCCAGCAGCTGGACCGACGTCAGGGGCACCGGGGAGCTGTTTTTT. The V call is TRBV5-1, the J call TRBJ2-2, with D perhaps TRBD1 (6 bases). Looked up from germline, CDR1 is SGHRS and CDR2 is YFSETQ. This CDR3 is 16 amino acids long. The ends were cut back, 3 bases at V and 4 bases at J, with 16 bases in the middle.